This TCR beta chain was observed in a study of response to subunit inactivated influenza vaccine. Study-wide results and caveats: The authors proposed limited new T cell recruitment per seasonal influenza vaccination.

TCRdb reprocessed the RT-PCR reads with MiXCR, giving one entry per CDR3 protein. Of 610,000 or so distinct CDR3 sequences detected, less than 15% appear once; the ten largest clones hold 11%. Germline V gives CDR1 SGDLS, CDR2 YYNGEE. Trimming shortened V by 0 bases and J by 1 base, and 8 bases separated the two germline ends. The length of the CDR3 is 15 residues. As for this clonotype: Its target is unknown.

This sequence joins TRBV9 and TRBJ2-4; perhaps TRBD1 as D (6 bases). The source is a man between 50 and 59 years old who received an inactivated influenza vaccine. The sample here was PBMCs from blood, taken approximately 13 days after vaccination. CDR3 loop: CASSVAGVAKNIQYF. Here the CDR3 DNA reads TGTGCCAGCAGCGTAGCAGGGGTGGCCAAAAACATTCAGTACTTC.